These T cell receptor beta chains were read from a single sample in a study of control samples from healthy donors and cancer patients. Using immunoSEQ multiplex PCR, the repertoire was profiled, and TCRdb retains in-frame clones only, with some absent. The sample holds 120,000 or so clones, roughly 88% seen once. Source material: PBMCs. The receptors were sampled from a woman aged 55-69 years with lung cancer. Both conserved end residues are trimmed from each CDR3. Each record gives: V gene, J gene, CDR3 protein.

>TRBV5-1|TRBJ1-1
ASSLIGVDTEAF
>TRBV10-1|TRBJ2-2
ASSDKRGGPGELF
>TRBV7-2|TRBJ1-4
ASSGRADEKLF
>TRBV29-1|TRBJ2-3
SVGPRQGALADTQY
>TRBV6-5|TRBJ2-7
ASSLVGGGNSYEQY
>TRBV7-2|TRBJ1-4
ASSFRGQYEKLF
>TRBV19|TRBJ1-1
ASSTRRQGRGTEAF
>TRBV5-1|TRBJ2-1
ASSSGQVDEQF
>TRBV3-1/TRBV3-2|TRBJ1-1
ASSLGTTNTEAF
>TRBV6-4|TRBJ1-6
ASITARASSYNSPLH
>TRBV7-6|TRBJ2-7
ASSRQSSYEQY
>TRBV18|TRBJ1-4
ASSPRDGAEKLF
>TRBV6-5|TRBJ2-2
ASSPRTGSSGELF
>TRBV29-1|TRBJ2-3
SVGLGYTDTQY
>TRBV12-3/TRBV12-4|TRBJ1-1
ASSFPFRAAF
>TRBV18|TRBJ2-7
ASSLRDSLYEQY
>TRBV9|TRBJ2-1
ASSGPTSGSPVYEQF
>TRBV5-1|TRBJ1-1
ASSFTQGGGFDTEAF
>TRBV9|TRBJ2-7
ASSGPGQGLQGEQY
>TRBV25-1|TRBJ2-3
ASSDVRGNTDTQY
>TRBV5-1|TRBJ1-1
ASSSSGQNTEAF
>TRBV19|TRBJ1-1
ASSIGFGGALNTEAF
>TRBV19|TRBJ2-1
ATIHPSGRAGGSYNEQF
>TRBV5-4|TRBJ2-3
ASSLRSGGLSPDTQY
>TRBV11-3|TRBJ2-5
ASSLDPIFRGLPTQETQY
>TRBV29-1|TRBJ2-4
SVAAPGVVKNIQY
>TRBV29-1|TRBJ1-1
SACNQGVGTEAF
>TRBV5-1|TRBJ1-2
ARRRGGTGEAYGYT
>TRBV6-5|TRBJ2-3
ASSGTGLRDTQY
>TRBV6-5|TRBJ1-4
ASSTGQTNEKLF
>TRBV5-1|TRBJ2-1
ASSTSGTSANEQF
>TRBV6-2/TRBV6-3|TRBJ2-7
ASSYAGSYEQY
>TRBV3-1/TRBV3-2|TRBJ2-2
ASSQAPDTGELF
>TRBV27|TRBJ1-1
ASGQGAAWMGGAF
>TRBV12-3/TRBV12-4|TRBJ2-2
ASSFEGPGELF
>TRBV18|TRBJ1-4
ASSPGDGRNEKLF
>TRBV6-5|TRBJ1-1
ASSYSENTEAF
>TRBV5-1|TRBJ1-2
ASSYRSQGAGYT
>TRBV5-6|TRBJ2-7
ASTRVAGGPSYEQY
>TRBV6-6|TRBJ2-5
ASNLIGGRETQY
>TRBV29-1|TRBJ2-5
SARGVGRETQY
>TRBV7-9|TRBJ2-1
ASSLALAGVNEQF
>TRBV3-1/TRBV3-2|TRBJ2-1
ASGLTSGSNNEQF
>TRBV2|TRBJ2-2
ASNPQGSNTGELF
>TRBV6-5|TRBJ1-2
ASSYRGEDGYT
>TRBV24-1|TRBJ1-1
ATSPAGYYTEAF
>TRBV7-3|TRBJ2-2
ASSLTGRPASGTGELF
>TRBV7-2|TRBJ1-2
ASTQGRGLGYT
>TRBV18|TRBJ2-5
ASSPQGAIGETQY
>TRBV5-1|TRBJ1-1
ASSSVTRRDTEAF
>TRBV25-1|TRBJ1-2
ASSGAGREGHYGYT
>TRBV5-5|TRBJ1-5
ASSLFSEPQH
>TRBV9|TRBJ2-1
ASSTTGSSYNEQF
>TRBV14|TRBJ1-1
ASSPNRVGEAF
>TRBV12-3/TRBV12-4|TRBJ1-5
ASSPTSNQPQH
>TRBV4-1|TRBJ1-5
ASSQVIPGRGRRSNQPQH
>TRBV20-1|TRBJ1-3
SASFGGPGNTIY
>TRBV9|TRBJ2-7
ASSGDSVAYEQY
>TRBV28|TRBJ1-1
ATEKVGPEAF
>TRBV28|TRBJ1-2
ASIEGSVALNYGYT